This T cell receptor (beta chain) comes out of a study of regulatory T cells in long-lasting Graves disease. Arm-PCR of CDR3 regions and iRepertoire HTBI primers were used to build TCR beta libraries. MiXCR, applied by TCRdb to the multiplex PCR reads, yields one record per CDR3 protein. The sample records 400,000 to 500,000 distinct CDR3 sequences, 22% being singletons. Study-wide results and caveats: It was possible that the small sample size reduced accuracy. Persistent Graves' cases showed lower TCR diversity than newly diagnosed cases.

The time point is: persistent/refractory GD, antithyroid drugs over 5 years with positive TRAb. Preparation of the TCR library used RNA extracted from PBMCs. Germline V gene lookup returns CDR1 SGHRS and CDR2 YFSETQ. This CDR3 region has 16 residues. Trimming took 0 bases from V and 0 from J, leaving 12 bases between them. For this clonotype: Its target is unknown.

This receptor was identified in a female donor with Graves disease. The sequencing here drew on peripheral blood mononuclear cells (PBMCs), taken when the disease was refractory, from a patient treated with antithyroid drugs. This chain uses TRBV5-1 with TRBJ1-2, with no clear D. The CDR3 DNA is TGCGCCAGCAGCTTGGAGGGATCAGCTTCTAACTATGGCTACACCTTC. The encoded protein is CASSLEGSASNYGYTF.